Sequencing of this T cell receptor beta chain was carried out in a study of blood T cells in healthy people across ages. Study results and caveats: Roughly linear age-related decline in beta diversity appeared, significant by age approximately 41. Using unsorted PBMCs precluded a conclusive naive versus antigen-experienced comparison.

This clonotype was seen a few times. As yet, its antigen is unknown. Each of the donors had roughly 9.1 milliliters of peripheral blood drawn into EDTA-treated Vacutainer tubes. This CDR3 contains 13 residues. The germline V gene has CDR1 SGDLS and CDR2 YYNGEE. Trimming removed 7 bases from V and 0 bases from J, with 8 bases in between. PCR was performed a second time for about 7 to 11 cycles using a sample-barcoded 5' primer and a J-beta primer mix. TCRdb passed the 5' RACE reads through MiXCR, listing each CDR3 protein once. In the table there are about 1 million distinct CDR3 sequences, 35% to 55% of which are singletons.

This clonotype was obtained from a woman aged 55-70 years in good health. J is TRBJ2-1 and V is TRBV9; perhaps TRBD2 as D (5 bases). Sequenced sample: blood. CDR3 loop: CASARDSYNEQFF. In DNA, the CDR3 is TGTGCCAGCGCCCGGGACTCCTACAATGAGCAGTTCTTC.